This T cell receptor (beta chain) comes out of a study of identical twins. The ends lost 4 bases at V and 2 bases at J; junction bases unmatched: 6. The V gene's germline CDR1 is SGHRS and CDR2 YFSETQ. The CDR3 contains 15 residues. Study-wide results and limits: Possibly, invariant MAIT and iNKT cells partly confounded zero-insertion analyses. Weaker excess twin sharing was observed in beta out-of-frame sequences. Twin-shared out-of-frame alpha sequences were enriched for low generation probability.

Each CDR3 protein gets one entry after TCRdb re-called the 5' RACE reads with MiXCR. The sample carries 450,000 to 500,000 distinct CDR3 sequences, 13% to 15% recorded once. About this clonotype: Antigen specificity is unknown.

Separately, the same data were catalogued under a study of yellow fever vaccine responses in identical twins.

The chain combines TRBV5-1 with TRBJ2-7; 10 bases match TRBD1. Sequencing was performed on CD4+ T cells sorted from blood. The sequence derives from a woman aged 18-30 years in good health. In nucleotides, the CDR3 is TGCGCCAGCAGCGCCGGGACAGGGGAGACCTACGAGCAGTACTTC. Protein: CASSAGTGETYEQYF.